The source of this T cell receptor (beta chain) is a study of PD-1 blockade in classical Hodgkin lymphoma. Study outcomes and limitations: Healthy donors reportedly exceeded newly diagnosed patients in baseline TCR diversity. Researchers reported that CD4+ TCR diversity, though not CD8+, rose significantly by C4D1.

Concerning this clone itself: What it binds is unknown.

After autologous stem cell transplantation all patients relapsed, and prior brentuximab vedotin exposure differed between cohorts. Negative magnetic selection isolated CD4+ T cells from thawed PBMCs. CDR3 size: 15 residues. CDR1 is SGHNT, CDR2 YYREEE, per germline (reference sequence). V was cut by 0 bases and J by 4 bases, with 13 bases left in between. This table comes from immunoSEQ multiplex PCR, and its TCRdb copy is limited to in-frame clones, with some not included. The sample shows roughly 10,000 clones, about 79% of them seen only once. The J gene is TRBJ1-2, the V gene TRBV5-4; D perhaps matches TRBD1 (5 bases). This TCR was sampled from a human donor with classical Hodgkin lymphoma. The sequencing here drew on CD4+ T cells from blood, taken at baseline. The CDR3 is CASSLERDGTYGYTF. For the CDR3, the DNA is TGTGCCAGCAGCTTGGAGAGGGACGGTACCTATGGCTACACCTTC. The complete variable domain, with remaining parts taken from reference TRBV5-4 and TRBJ1-2, reads ETGVTQSPTHLIKTRGQQVTLRCSSQSGHNTVSWYQQALGQGPQFIFQYYREEENGRGNFPPRFSGLQFPNYSSELNVNALELDDSALYLCASSLERDGTYGYTFGSGTRLTVV.